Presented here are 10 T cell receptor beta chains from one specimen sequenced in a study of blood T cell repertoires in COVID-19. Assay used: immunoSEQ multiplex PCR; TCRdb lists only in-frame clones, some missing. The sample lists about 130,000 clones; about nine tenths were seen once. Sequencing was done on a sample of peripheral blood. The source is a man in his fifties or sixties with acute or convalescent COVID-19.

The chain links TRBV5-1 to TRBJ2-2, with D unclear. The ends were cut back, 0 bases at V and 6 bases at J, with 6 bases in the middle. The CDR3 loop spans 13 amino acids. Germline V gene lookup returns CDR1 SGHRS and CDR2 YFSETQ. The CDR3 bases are TGCGCCAGCAGCTTGGGAGATCCCGGGGAGCTGTTTTTT. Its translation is CASSLGDPGELFF.

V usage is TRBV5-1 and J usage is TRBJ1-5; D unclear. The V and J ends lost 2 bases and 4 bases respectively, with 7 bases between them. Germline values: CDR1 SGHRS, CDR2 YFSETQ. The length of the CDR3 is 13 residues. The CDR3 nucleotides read TGCGCCAGCAGCTTTTCCGAGAATCAGCCCCAGCATTTT. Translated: CASSFSENQPQHF. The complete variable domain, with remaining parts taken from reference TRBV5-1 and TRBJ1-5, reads KAGVTQTPRYLIKTRGQQVTLSCSPISGHRSVSWYQQTPGQGLQFLFEYFSETQRNKGNFPGRFSGRQFSNSRSEMNVSTLELGDSALYLCASSFSENQPQHFGDGTRLSIL.

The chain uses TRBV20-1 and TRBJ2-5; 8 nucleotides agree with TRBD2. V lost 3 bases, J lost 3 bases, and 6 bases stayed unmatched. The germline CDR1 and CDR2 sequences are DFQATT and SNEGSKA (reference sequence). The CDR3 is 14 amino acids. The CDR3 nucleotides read TGCAGTGCTAGTAGCGGGGAGACTAAAGAGACCCAGTACTTC. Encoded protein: CSASSGETKETQYF.

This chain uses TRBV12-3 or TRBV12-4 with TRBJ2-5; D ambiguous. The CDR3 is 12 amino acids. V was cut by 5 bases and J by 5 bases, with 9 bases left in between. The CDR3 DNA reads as TGTGCCAGCAGTCCCGCGCCGGAGACCCAGTACTTC. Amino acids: CASSPAPETQYF.

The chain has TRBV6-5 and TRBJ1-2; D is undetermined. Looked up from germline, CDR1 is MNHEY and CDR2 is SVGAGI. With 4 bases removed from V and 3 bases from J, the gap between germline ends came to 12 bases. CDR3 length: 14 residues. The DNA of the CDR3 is TGTGCCAGCAGTTCCGGGTCTTCCTACTATGGCTACACCTTC. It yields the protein CASSSGSSYYGYTF.

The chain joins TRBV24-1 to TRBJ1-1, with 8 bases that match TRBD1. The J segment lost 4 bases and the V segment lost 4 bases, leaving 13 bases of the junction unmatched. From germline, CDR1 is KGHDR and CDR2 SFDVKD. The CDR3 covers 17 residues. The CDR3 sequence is CATSDQDRERGSTEAFF. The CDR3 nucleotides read TGTGCCACCAGTGACCAGGACAGGGAAAGAGGATCCACTGAAGCTTTCTTT.

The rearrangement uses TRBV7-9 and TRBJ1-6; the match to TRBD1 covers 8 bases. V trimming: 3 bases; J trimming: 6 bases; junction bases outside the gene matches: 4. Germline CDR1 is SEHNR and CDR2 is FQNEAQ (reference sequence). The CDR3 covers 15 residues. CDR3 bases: TGTGCCAGCAGCTTCGGGACAGGCAGTAATTCACCCCTCCACTTT. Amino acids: CASSFGTGSNSPLHF.

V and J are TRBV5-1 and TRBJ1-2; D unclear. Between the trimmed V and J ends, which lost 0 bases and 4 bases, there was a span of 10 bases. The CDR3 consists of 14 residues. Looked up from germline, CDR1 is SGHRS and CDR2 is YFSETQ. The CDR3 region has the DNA TGCGCCAGCAGCTTGGGTGCCAGTCTCTATGGCTACACCTTC. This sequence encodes CASSLGASLYGYTF.

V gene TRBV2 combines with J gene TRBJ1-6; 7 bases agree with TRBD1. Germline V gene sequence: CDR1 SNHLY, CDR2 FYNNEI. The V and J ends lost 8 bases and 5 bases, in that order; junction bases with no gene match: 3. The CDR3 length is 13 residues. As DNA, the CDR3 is TGTGCCAGCGAGGGACAGAATAATTCACCCCTCCACTTT. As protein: CASEGQNNSPLHF.

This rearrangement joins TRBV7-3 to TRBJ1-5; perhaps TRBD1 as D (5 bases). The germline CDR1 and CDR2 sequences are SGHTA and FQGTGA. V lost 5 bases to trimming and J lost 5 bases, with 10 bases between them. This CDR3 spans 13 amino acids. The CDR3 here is CASSTGRDQPQHF. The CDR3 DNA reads TGTGCCAGCAGCACCGGCAGGGATCAGCCCCAGCATTTT.